The source of this TCR beta chain is a study of blood T cells in healthy people across ages. Next came a second PCR, run for roughly 7 to 12 cycles, which used a sample-barcoded 5' primer along with a J-beta primer mix. TCRdb re-called the 5' RACE reads with MiXCR, one entry per CDR3 protein. The sample records around 710,000 distinct CDR3 sequences, roughly 41% being singletons. This clonotype was sampled from an older woman in good health. The sequencing input was blood.

CDR3: CASSPAGGPPYNEQFF. The CDR3 coding sequence is TGTGCCAGCAGTCCCGCGGGAGGGCCACCTTACAATGAGCAGTTCTTC. The chain links TRBV6-6 to TRBJ2-1, with 9 bases that match TRBD2. CDR3 size: 16 residues. Germline V gene data show CDR1 as MNHNY and CDR2 as SVGAGI (reference sequence). V was pared by 5 bases and J by 4 bases, with 9 bases of the junction left unmatched.